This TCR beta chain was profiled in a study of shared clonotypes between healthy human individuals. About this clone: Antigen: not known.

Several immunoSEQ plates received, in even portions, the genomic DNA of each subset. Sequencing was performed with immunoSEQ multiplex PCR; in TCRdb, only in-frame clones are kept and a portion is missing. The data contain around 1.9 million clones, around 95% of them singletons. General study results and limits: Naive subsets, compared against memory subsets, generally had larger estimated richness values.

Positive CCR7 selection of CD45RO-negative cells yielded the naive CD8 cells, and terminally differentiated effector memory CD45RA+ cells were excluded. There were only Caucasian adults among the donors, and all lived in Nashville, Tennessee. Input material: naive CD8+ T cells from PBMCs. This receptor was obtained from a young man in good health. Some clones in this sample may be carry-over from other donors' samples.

The CDR3 loop reads CASSLTLNSYEQYF. The CDR3 nucleotides are TGTGCCAGCAGTTTGACCCTTAACTCCTACGAGCAGTACTTC. This chain links TRBV28 with TRBJ2-7; D gene uncertain. The germline CDR1 and CDR2 sequences are MDHEN and SYDVKM. V was clipped by 3 bases and J by 0 bases, with 9 bases between them. This CDR3 has 14 amino acids.